This T cell receptor (beta chain) was found in a study of technical replicates of blood from a few donors. The CDR3 extends over 13 amino acids. Per germline, CDR1 SQVTM and CDR2 ANQGSEA. V was clipped by 5 bases and J by 5 bases, with 12 bases between them. Sequencing was performed with immunoSEQ multiplex PCR; in TCRdb, only in-frame clones are kept and a portion is missing. The repertoire holds approximately 75,000 clones, with approximately 75% as singletons. This clone was recorded only once. This TCR came from a human donor in good health. Some clones in this sample may be carry-over from other donors' samples. The sample comprised PBMCs. The chain links TRBV29-1 to TRBJ1-4; possibly TRBD1 for D (6 bases). The CDR3 DNA reads as TGCAGCGTTTACGCAGGGGAGAATGAAAAACTGTTTTTT. Protein: CSVYAGENEKLFF.